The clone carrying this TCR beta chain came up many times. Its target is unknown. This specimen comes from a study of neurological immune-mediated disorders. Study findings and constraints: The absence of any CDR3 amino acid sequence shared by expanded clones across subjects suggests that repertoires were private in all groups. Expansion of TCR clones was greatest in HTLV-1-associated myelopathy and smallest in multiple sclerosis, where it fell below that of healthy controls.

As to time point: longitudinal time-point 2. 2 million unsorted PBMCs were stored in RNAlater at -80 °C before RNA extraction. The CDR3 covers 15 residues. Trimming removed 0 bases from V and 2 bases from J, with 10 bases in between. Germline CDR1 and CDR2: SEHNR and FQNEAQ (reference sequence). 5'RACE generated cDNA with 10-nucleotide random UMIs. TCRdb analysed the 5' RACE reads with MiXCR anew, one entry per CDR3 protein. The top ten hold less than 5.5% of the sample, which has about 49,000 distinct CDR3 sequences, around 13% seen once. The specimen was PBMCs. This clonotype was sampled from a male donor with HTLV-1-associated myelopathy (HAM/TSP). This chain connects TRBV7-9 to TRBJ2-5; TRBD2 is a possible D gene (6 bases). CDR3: CASSLAGGRQETQYF. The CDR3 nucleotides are TGTGCCAGCAGCTTAGCGGGGGGTCGGCAAGAGACCCAGTACTTC.